A single sample gave rise to the 9 T cell receptor beta chains below, sequenced in a study of shared clonotypes between healthy human individuals. This table comes from immunoSEQ multiplex PCR, and its TCRdb copy is limited to in-frame clones, with some not included. The sample holds approximately 980,000 clones, 76% seen once. The specimen was memory CD4+ T cells sorted from blood. Subset in this sample: CD45RA-negative fraction. These receptors came from a man aged 18-30 years in good health.

V and J are TRBV11-2 and TRBJ1-4; D not certain. V was trimmed by 0 bases and J by 7 bases, leaving 18 bases between them. The CDR3 has 17 residues. Germline CDR1 is SGHAT and CDR2 is FQNNGV. CDR3 sequence: CASSLDHERADGEKLFF. The CDR3 nucleotides read TGTGCCAGCAGCTTAGATCACGAGCGGGCAGACGGTGAAAAACTGTTTTTT.

The J gene is TRBJ2-7, the V gene TRBV10-2; D gene unclear. The CDR3 contains 15 residues. The ends were cut back, 7 bases at V and 3 bases at J, with 19 bases in the middle. The V gene's germline CDR1 is WSHSY and CDR2 SAAADI. The CDR3 protein is CASIKGPSELYEQYF. DNA for the CDR3: TGCGCCAGCATAAAAGGGCCCTCGGAGCTCTACGAGCAGTACTTC.

This chain joins TRBV2 and TRBJ1-3; 9 positions agree with TRBD1. V lost 8 bases and J lost 0; bases outside the gene matches: 8. The CDR3 has 16 amino acids. Germline-derived CDR1 and CDR2 are SNHLY and FYNNEI. The CDR3 DNA sequence: TGTGCCAGCGGACAGGGGACAGGAGCCTCTGGAAACACCATATATTTT. Translated, it gives CASGQGTGASGNTIYF.

This clone was seen many times. The chain employs TRBV25-1 and TRBJ2-3; 12 nucleotides align to TRBD2. CDR3 size: 16 residues. The V gene's germline CDR1 is MGHDK and CDR2 SYGVNS. J was trimmed by 6 bases and V by 2 bases; bases with no gene match: 6. CDR3 protein: CASSERLAGGLDTQYF. CDR3 DNA sequence: TGTGCCAGCAGTGAACGTCTAGCGGGGGGGCTTGATACGCAGTATTTT.

This chain uses TRBV11-3 with TRBJ1-1; maybe TRBD1 (6 bases). CDR3 size: 12 residues. Trimming pared 0 bases from V and 8 bases from J, leaving 7 bases between. CDR1 and CDR2 from the germline V gene are SGHNT and YENEEA. Here the CDR3 reads CASSLDTGEAFF. In DNA form, the CDR3 reads TGTGCCAGCAGCTTAGATACAGGGGAAGCTTTCTTT.

The V and J genes are TRBV7-9 and TRBJ2-6; no clear D gene. The CDR3 extends over 13 amino acids. Germline-derived CDR1 and CDR2 are SEHNR and FQNEAQ (reference sequence). V was shortened by 4 bases and J by 10 bases, with 11 bases between the two germline ends. The CDR3 DNA is TGTGCCAGCAGCTACCCGGGCGGTAACGTCCTGACTTTC. This gives the protein CASSYPGGNVLTF.

This chain links TRBV29-1 with TRBJ1-1; a weak D match, TRBD1 (6 bases). V lost 7 bases, J lost 0 bases, and 21 bases lay in between. The CDR3 length is 16 residues. Germline lookup yields CDR1 SQVTM and CDR2 ANQGSEA. The CDR3 sequence: CSAEGGRGIMNTEAFF. CDR3 bases: TGCAGCGCGGAAGGGGGGCGCGGGATAATGAACACTGAAGCTTTCTTT. The full variable domain, with the rest looked up from reference TRBV29-1 and TRBJ1-1, is SAVISQKPSRDICQRGTSLTIQCQVDSQVTMMFWYRQQPGQSLTLIATANQGSEATYESGFVIDKFPISRPNLTFSTLTVSNMSPEDSSIYLCSAEGGRGIMNTEAFFGQGTRLTVV.

This rearrangement joins TRBV6-1 to TRBJ1-1; D is unresolved. The length of the CDR3 is 11 residues. CDR1 and CDR2 (germline): MNHNS, SASEGT. Trimming stripped 2 bases from V and 7 bases from J, with 5 bases between. The CDR3 DNA follows: TGTGCCAGCAGTGAACTCGTTGAAGCTTTCTTT. Translating it yields CASSELVEAFF.

This clone has only a few counts. The chain uses TRBV7-8 and TRBJ2-7; 9 bases agree with TRBD2. The V gene's germline CDR1 is SGHVS and CDR2 FQNEAQ. The CDR3 spans 15 residues. After removal of 4 bases from V and 4 bases from J, the junction contained 8 bases not matched to a gene. CDR3 sequence: CASSSSASGKYEQYF. In DNA form, the CDR3 reads TGTGCCAGCAGCTCCTCGGCTAGCGGGAAATACGAGCAGTACTTC.